One sample yielded the 26 T cell receptor beta chains listed below, sequenced in a study of PD-1 blockade in classical Hodgkin lymphoma. Sequencing was performed with immunoSEQ multiplex PCR; in TCRdb, only in-frame clones are kept and a portion is missing. The table has fewer than 25,000 clones, roughly 80% seen once. The patients all showed relapse after autologous stem cell transplantation, while their brentuximab vedotin exposure varied. The sample in question was peripheral blood mononuclear cells (PBMCs), obtained before the second cycle of nivolumab. These receptors originate from a human donor with classical Hodgkin lymphoma.

The V gene is TRBV6-5, the J gene TRBJ1-1, with 7 bases lining up with TRBD1. V was pared by 11 bases and J by 4 bases, with 10 bases of the junction left unmatched. The V gene's germline CDR1 is MNHEY and CDR2 SVGAGI. The length of the CDR3 is 13 residues. The CDR3: CAGSDRPFTEAFF. The CDR3 DNA reads TGTGCCGGATCGGACAGGCCGTTCACTGAAGCTTTCTTT.

The chain uses TRBV10-3 and TRBJ1-5; weak D call: TRBD1 (6 bases). Trimming pared 10 bases from V and 4 bases from J, leaving 17 bases between. The germline CDR1 and CDR2 sequences are ENHRY and SYGVKD. CDR3 length: 14 amino acids. The CDR3 DNA reads TGTGCCACCTGGGGGGGGCGAGGGAATCAGCCCCAGCATTTT. Translation gives CATWGGRGNQPQHF.

The V gene is TRBV19, the J gene TRBJ2-7; 9 positions match TRBD1. CDR3 length: 13 amino acids. The germline V gene encodes CDR1 LNHDA and CDR2 SQIVND (reference sequence). V trimming: 3 bases; J trimming: 4 bases; junction bases outside the gene matches: 1. Written as DNA, the CDR3 is TGTGCCAGTAGTATTGGACAGGGGTACGAGCAGTACTTC. Its protein is CASSIGQGYEQYF. The full variable domain, in which reference TRBV19 and TRBJ2-7 provide the parts outside the CDR3, is DGGITQSPKYLFRKEGQNVTLSCEQNLNHDAMYWYRQDPGQGLRLIYYSQIVNDFQKGDIAEGYSVSREKKESFPLTVTSAQKNPTAFYLCASSIGQGYEQYFGPGTRLTVT.

The chain recombines TRBV5-6 with TRBJ1-1; no reliable D call. CDR3 length equals 11 residues. The germline gives CDR1 SGHDT, CDR2 YYEEEE. V dropped 0 bases and J dropped 6 bases, with 3 bases sitting between them. CDR3 residues: CASSLGAEAFF. CDR3 DNA sequence: TGTGCCAGCAGCTTGGGCGCTGAAGCTTTCTTT.

The V and J genes are TRBV6-5 and TRBJ2-7, with a possible D match to TRBD2 (6 bases). Trimming removed 4 bases at V and 2 bases at J, with 18 bases between. Looked up from germline, CDR1 is MNHEY and CDR2 is SVGAGI. CDR3 length: 16 amino acids. CDR3 sequence (DNA): TGTGCCAGCAGTTTATCGGGAGACCACAAAACCTACGAGCAGTACTTC. This gives the protein CASSLSGDHKTYEQYF.

The V gene is TRBV6-5, the J gene TRBJ2-5, with 9 bases that match TRBD1. CDR3 length: 16 amino acids. Germline loops: CDR1 MNHEY, CDR2 SVGAGI. V was clipped by 0 bases and J by 3 bases; unmatched bases: 5. The CDR3 sequence is CASSYSGQGTKETQYF. As DNA, the CDR3 is TGTGCCAGCAGTTACTCCGGACAGGGGACCAAAGAGACCCAGTACTTC.

This clone appeared once. The chain couples TRBV7-9 to TRBJ2-7; D perhaps matches TRBD1 (5 bases). The germline V and J ends were trimmed by 1 base and 6 bases, with 19 bases remaining between them. Germline CDR1 is SEHNR and CDR2 is FQNEAQ (reference sequence). The CDR3 has 16 amino acids. This CDR3 is CASSLGAWAGKGEQYF. CDR3 sequence (DNA): TGTGCCAGCAGCTTAGGTGCTTGGGCAGGGAAAGGCGAGCAGTACTTC.

A note on this clone: The same CDR3 also results from other DNA sequences found in this sample. The gene calls are TRBV19 and TRBJ2-1; possibly TRBD1 for D (5 bases). Germline V gives CDR1 LNHDA, CDR2 SQIVND (reference sequence). The germline V and J ends were trimmed by 9 bases and 4 bases, with 16 bases remaining between them. The CDR3 contains 14 residues. In DNA, the CDR3 is TGTGCCAGCAGTCCTTGGACAATTTACAATGAGCAGTTCTTC. Translated, it gives CASSPWTIYNEQFF.

The chain combines TRBV5-1 with TRBJ1-1; possibly TRBD1 for D (5 bases). This CDR3 is built from 14 residues. The germline gives CDR1 SGHRS, CDR2 YFSETQ. V shed 0 bases and J shed 4 bases, with 10 bases lying between them. For the CDR3, the DNA is TGCGCCAGCAGCTTGGGTAGGGGCGGCACTGAAGCTTTCTTT. It translates to CASSLGRGGTEAFF.

J is TRBJ1-4 and V is TRBV6-5; D gene uncertain. The CDR3 runs 15 residues. Trimming took off 4 bases at V and 0 bases at J, with 9 bases between the two ends. Germline V CDR1 and CDR2: MNHEY, SVGAGI. The CDR3 protein is CASSSGFATNEKLFF. CDR3 bases: TGTGCCAGCAGTTCGGGGTTTGCAACTAATGAAAAACTGTTTTTT.

The chain has TRBV6-6 and TRBJ1-6; a weak D match, TRBD1 (5 bases). Germline CDR1 MNHNY, CDR2 SVGAGI (reference sequence). V gave up 6 bases and J gave up 6 bases, with 12 bases separating them. CDR3 length: 14 residues. CDR3 in amino acids: CASSARGFNSPLHF. CDR3 nucleotides: TGTGCCAGCAGCGCCCGGGGGTTTAATTCACCCCTCCACTTT.

The chain has TRBV9 and TRBJ2-2, with 7 bases fitting TRBD1. The germline V gene encodes CDR1 SGDLS and CDR2 YYNGEE. V was clipped by 2 bases and J by 3 bases; unmatched bases: 7. The CDR3 sequence is 16 residues long. The CDR3, as DNA: TGTGCCAGCAGCGTCCAGACAGGGAAATACACCGGGGAGCTGTTTTTT. It yields the protein CASSVQTGKYTGELFF.

J is TRBJ2-7 and V is TRBV29-1; 7 bases are a match to TRBD1. The V gene's germline CDR1 is SQVTM and CDR2 ANQGSEA. V was pared by 5 bases and J by 0 bases, with 7 bases of the junction left unmatched. The CDR3 loop spans 14 amino acids. CDR3 sequence (DNA): TGCAGCGTTATCCCAGGGGACAGCTCCTACGAGCAGTACTTC. Translating it yields CSVIPGDSSYEQYF.

CDR3 protein: CASSYDLDEQYF. The CDR3 nucleotides are TGTGCCAGCAGTTACGACCTGGACGAGCAGTACTTC. The rearrangement joins TRBV6-5 to TRBJ2-7; D gene uncertain. V shed 2 bases and J shed 5 bases, with 7 bases lying between them. CDR1 and CDR2 (germline): MNHEY, SVGAGI. The CDR3 is 12 residues long.

The V call is TRBV7-8, the J call TRBJ1-5; D remains ambiguous. Germline V gene lookup returns CDR1 SGHVS and CDR2 FQNEAQ. Trimming removed 5 bases at V and 3 bases at J, with 11 bases between. This CDR3 is built from 14 residues. DNA of the CDR3: TGTGCCAGCAGCCTGGGGAGCGTCAATCAGCCCCAGCATTTT. Amino acids: CASSLGSVNQPQHF.

This chain uses TRBV7-9 with TRBJ2-3, with D maybe TRBD1 (5 bases). This CDR3 spans 18 amino acids. Germline CDR1 and CDR2: SEHNR and FQNEAQ (reference sequence). V was cut by 0 bases and J by 2 bases, with 18 bases left in between. This chain's CDR3 is CASSLALGIRQITDTQYF. CDR3 nucleotides: TGTGCCAGCAGCTTAGCCCTGGGTATTCGACAGATCACAGATACGCAGTATTTT.

This chain joins TRBV5-1 and TRBJ2-7, with a weak D call TRBD2 (6 bases). The CDR3 runs 15 residues. The V end lost 7 bases, the J end lost 7 bases, and 24 bases lay between the germline ends. Germline CDR1 and CDR2: SGHRS and YFSETQ. As DNA, the CDR3 is TGCGCCAGCCACCGTCCGGGGACTCAATCCGGGGAGCAGTACTTC. As protein: CASHRPGTQSGEQYF. The complete variable domain, with remaining parts taken from reference TRBV5-1 and TRBJ2-7, reads KAGVTQTPRYLIKTRGQQVTLSCSPISGHRSVSWYQQTPGQGLQFLFEYFSETQRNKGNFPGRFSGRQFSNSRSEMNVSTLELGDSALYLCASHRPGTQSGEQYFGPGTRLTVT.

The rearrangement links TRBV9 to TRBJ1-5; no clear D gene. CDR1 and CDR2 (germline): SGDLS, YYNGEE. V was cut by 1 base and J by 5 bases, with 13 bases left in between. CDR3 length: 15 amino acids. CDR3 residues: CASSVNSLADQPQHF. CDR3 DNA: TGTGCCAGCAGCGTAAACTCTCTTGCGGATCAGCCCCAGCATTTT.

The chain links TRBV6-1 to TRBJ2-3; 13 nucleotides line up with TRBD2. The CDR3 contains 17 residues. CDR1 is MNHNS, CDR2 SASEGT, per germline. V trimming: 2 bases; J trimming: 5 bases; junction bases outside the gene matches: 7. CDR3 amino acids: CASSEQGLAGSGDTQYF. CDR3 DNA sequence: TGTGCCAGCAGTGAACAGGGACTAGCGGGGTCCGGAGATACGCAGTATTTT.

As concerns this clone: Compared with germline, one end of the junction differs, possibly owing to a read error. The same CDR3 is also encoded by other DNA sequences in this sample. This chain uses TRBV5-1 with TRBJ1-2; TRBD1 is a possible D gene (5 bases). This CDR3 has 16 amino acids. The germline V gene encodes CDR1 SGHRS and CDR2 YFSETQ. CDR3 sequence (DNA): TGCGCCAGCAGCGCGTATTCTATCCGGGACGAGTATGGTTACACCTTC. It yields the protein CASSAYSIRDEYGYTF. Full variable domain (rest looked up from reference TRBV5-1 and TRBJ1-2): KAGVTQTPRYLIKTRGQQVTLSCSPISGHRSVSWYQQTPGQGLQFLFEYFSETQRNKGNFPGRFSGRQFSNSRSEMNVSTLELGDSALYLCASSAYSIRDEYGYTFGSGTRLTVV.

This clone occurred a few times. The chain combines TRBV4-3 with TRBJ1-5; D possibly corresponds to TRBD1 (5 bases). Trimming took off 0 bases at V and 3 bases at J, with 15 bases between the two ends. CDR1 LGHNA and CDR2 YSLEER come from the germline V gene. The CDR3 spans 17 residues. CDR3 bases: TGCGCCAGCAGCCAAGATTACGGCAGGGTCTTCAATCAGCCCCAGCATTTT. Amino acids: CASSQDYGRVFNQPQHF.

This clone has a handful of counts. The V call is TRBV4-2, the J call TRBJ1-2; D gene ambiguous. The CDR3 totals 14 residues. Trimming stripped 5 bases from V and 2 bases from J, with 12 bases between. The germline V gene has CDR1 LGHNA and CDR2 YNFKEQ. DNA of the CDR3: TGTGCCAGCAGCTCCCTGAGCGGGAACTATGGCTACACCTTC. As protein: CASSSLSGNYGYTF.

The rearrangement links TRBV7-2 to TRBJ1-6, with D maybe TRBD1 (5 bases). Germline V gene lookup returns CDR1 SGHTA and CDR2 FQGNSA. V was pared by 0 bases and J by 1 base, with 19 bases between. The CDR3 is 20 amino acids. CDR3 sequence reads: CASSLAPRVHNSSYNSPLHF. The CDR3 DNA sequence: TGTGCCAGCAGCTTAGCCCCCAGGGTCCACAATAGTTCCTATAATTCACCCCTCCACTTT.

The V and J genes are TRBV9 and TRBJ1-2; D not resolved. There are 15 residues in the CDR3. V was clipped by 4 bases and J by 0 bases, with 13 bases between them. CDR1 SGDLS and CDR2 YYNGEE come from the germline V gene. CDR3 loop: CASSLRPNSNYGYTF. For the CDR3, the DNA is TGTGCCAGCAGCCTACGACCGAACTCTAACTATGGCTACACCTTC.

The chain combines TRBV11-2 with TRBJ2-7, with D perhaps TRBD2 (7 bases). The CDR3 is 16 amino acids. Trimming removed 0 bases at V and 2 bases at J, with 14 bases between. Germline CDR1 reads SGHAT; CDR2 reads FQNNGV. Written as DNA, the CDR3 is TGTGCCAGCAGCTTAGAGGCGGGGGCGATAACCTACGAGCAGTACTTC. Translating gives CASSLEAGAITYEQYF. Variable domain in full (rest from reference TRBV11-2 and TRBJ2-7): EAGVAQSPRYKIIEKRQSVAFWCNPISGHATLYWYQQILGQGPKLLIQFQNNGVVDDSQLPKDRFSAERLKGVDSTLKIQPAKLEDSAVYLCASSLEAGAITYEQYFGPGTRLTVT.

The chain employs TRBV11-2 and TRBJ2-7, with TRBD1 matching over 7 bases. The CDR3 covers 13 residues. V lost 6 bases, J lost 1 base, and 3 bases stayed unmatched. Per germline, CDR1 SGHAT and CDR2 FQNNGV. CDR3 amino acids: CASRPRGSYEQYF. The CDR3 DNA sequence: TGTGCCAGCAGACCCAGGGGGTCCTACGAGCAGTACTTC.